This is a list of T cell receptor beta chains from one sample in a study of human T cells and chemical hapten exposure. From the RACE reads, TCRdb called clonotypes with MiXCR, one entry per CDR3 protein. In the table there are more than 90,000 distinct CDR3 sequences, 8% to 11% of which are singletons. This specimen was whole blood, taken in connection with sensitization to the hapten diphenylcyclopropenone (DPC). The source of these receptors is a man between 40 and 49 years old with alopecia areata. Some clones in this sample may be carry-over from other donors' samples. Both conserved end residues are trimmed from each CDR3. Each record gives: J gene, clone size, V gene, CDR3 protein. Size values are once, few and many counts, or a class for expanded clones, and some rows have none.

j_gene: TRBJ2-3; abundance: few; v_gene: TRBV30; CDR3aa: AWSVDTQY
j_gene: TRBJ2-4; abundance: .; v_gene: TRBV20-1; CDR3aa: SARDRGSGLAKNIQY
j_gene: TRBJ1-5; abundance: .; v_gene: TRBV28; CDR3aa: ASSPGSHQPQH
j_gene: TRBJ1-1; abundance: many; v_gene: TRBV6-1; CDR3aa: ASFSGTGNRITEAF
j_gene: TRBJ1-5; abundance: many; v_gene: TRBV19; CDR3aa: ASSVTGGNQPQH
j_gene: TRBJ1-1; abundance: many; v_gene: TRBV7-3; CDR3aa: ASSSGLRNTEAF
j_gene: TRBJ2-7; abundance: .; v_gene: TRBV19; CDR3aa: ASYSGRRNDEQY
j_gene: TRBJ2-1; abundance: few; v_gene: TRBV19; CDR3aa: ASSQGIGTGDEQF
j_gene: TRBJ1-1; abundance: few; v_gene: TRBV20-1; CDR3aa: SARWTISTEAF
j_gene: TRBJ2-7; abundance: many; v_gene: TRBV9; CDR3aa: ASSVGLGTSGGEQY
j_gene: TRBJ2-6; abundance: many; v_gene: TRBV3-1; CDR3aa: ASSPRHITSAKISGANVLT
j_gene: TRBJ1-6; abundance: few; v_gene: TRBV3-1; CDR3aa: ASSQDRGSPYNSPLH
j_gene: TRBJ1-1; abundance: .; v_gene: TRBV5-1; CDR3aa: ASSLEVTANTEAF
j_gene: TRBJ2-7; abundance: .; v_gene: TRBV12-3/TRBV12-4; CDR3aa: ASSLEGGRIFEQY
j_gene: TRBJ2-6; abundance: few; v_gene: TRBV18; CDR3aa: ASSPETGANVLT
j_gene: TRBJ1-2; abundance: many; v_gene: TRBV30; CDR3aa: AWSVRWTGYSNYGYT
j_gene: TRBJ2-7; abundance: .; v_gene: TRBV9; CDR3aa: ASSAGYEQY
j_gene: TRBJ2-1; abundance: .; v_gene: TRBV10-3; CDR3aa: ATRSRTVSTQNEQF
j_gene: TRBJ1-2; abundance: few; v_gene: TRBV5-6; CDR3aa: ASSEGHPNYGYT
j_gene: TRBJ2-5; abundance: .; v_gene: TRBV7-9; CDR3aa: ASSLGLAGRGQETQY
j_gene: TRBJ2-3; abundance: few; v_gene: TRBV6-2/TRBV6-3; CDR3aa: ASSYGPGDSTDTQY
j_gene: TRBJ2-7; abundance: few; v_gene: TRBV28; CDR3aa: ASSLFSSGSYEQY
j_gene: TRBJ2-1; abundance: few; v_gene: TRBV19; CDR3aa: ASRRGYYNEQF
j_gene: TRBJ2-2; abundance: .; v_gene: TRBV5-4; CDR3aa: ASSSDRPGELF
j_gene: TRBJ1-4; abundance: many; v_gene: TRBV7-2; CDR3aa: ASRPGTEAEKLF
j_gene: TRBJ1-3; abundance: .; v_gene: TRBV14; CDR3aa: ASSGTVGNTIY
j_gene: TRBJ2-1; abundance: .; v_gene: TRBV12-3/TRBV12-4; CDR3aa: ASSLGGGSYNEQF
j_gene: TRBJ2-5; abundance: .; v_gene: TRBV20-1; CDR3aa: SARPHQETQY
j_gene: TRBJ1-1; abundance: many; v_gene: TRBV12-3/TRBV12-4; CDR3aa: ASRPQGTTEAF
j_gene: TRBJ2-4; abundance: few; v_gene: TRBV3-1; CDR3aa: ASSQADRGRWDIQY
j_gene: TRBJ1-1; abundance: many; v_gene: TRBV13; CDR3aa: ASSFGQTRLGGTEAF
j_gene: TRBJ1-5; abundance: many; v_gene: TRBV3-1; CDR3aa: ASSQQQGGQPQH
j_gene: TRBJ2-3; abundance: few; v_gene: TRBV10-3; CDR3aa: AIRPGISGLTDTQY
j_gene: TRBJ2-3; abundance: .; v_gene: TRBV5-1; CDR3aa: ASSPTLGGTDTQY